This TCR beta chain was sequenced during a study of T cells after yellow fever vaccination. Study context: Fractions of limited cellularity were prepared by means of SMART-Seq v4 Ultra Low Input.

TCR cDNA was made by 5'RACE template switching, adding a universal primer site and UMIs. TCRdb re-called the 5' RACE reads with MiXCR, one entry per CDR3 protein. The table lists 230,000 or so distinct CDR3 sequences, approximately 6.8% of them singletons. This clonotype came up many times. Its specificity is unknown. Notes on the study in general: Post-booster reappearance was seen for most primary-vaccination clones (around 97% CD4, roughly 86% CD8). On re-exposure, the response was weaker but peaked faster, at day 5 versus 15.

The receptor was isolated from a young man who received the YFV17D yellow fever vaccine. The source was CD4+ T cells sorted from PBMCs, collected on the day of the yellow fever booster vaccination.

The CDR3 bases are TGCGCCAGCAGTCTGTCAGTAGGGCAGCCCCAGCATTTT. Protein sequence: CASSLSVGQPQHF. This chain links TRBV5-1 with TRBJ1-5; no definite D call. V dropped 5 bases and J dropped 7 bases, with 13 bases sitting between them. The CDR3 sequence is 13 residues long. In germline, CDR1 is SGHRS, CDR2 YFSETQ.